These 22 T cell receptor beta chains share one sample of origin, sequenced in a study of blood T cell repertoires in COVID-19. TCRdb keeps only in-frame clones here, not all; method: immunoSEQ multiplex PCR. Here the sample spans around 450,000 clones, around 89% being singletons. The sequencing input was peripheral blood. These receptors were collected from a woman between 25 and 40 years old with acute or convalescent COVID-19.

V and J are TRBV4-1 and TRBJ1-2; 10 bases align to TRBD1. The germline V gene encodes CDR1 MGHRA and CDR2 YSYEKL. Germline trimming cut 1 base from V and 4 bases from J; bases unmatched to any gene: 0. The CDR3 loop spans 14 amino acids. The CDR3: CASSQGDRGYGYTF. CDR3 DNA: TGCGCCAGCAGCCAAGGGGACAGGGGCTATGGCTACACCTTC.

V is TRBV4-1 and J is TRBJ1-6; D gene ambiguous. This CDR3 is 14 amino acids long. The V gene's germline CDR1 is MGHRA and CDR2 YSYEKL. Trimming shortened V by 1 base and J by 7 bases, and 8 bases separated the two germline ends. As DNA, the CDR3 is TGCGCCAGCAGCCAAGCGCTCAGAAATTCACCCCTCCACTTT. Amino acid sequence: CASSQALRNSPLHF.

In its sample, this clone was seen once. This chain uses TRBV6-5 with TRBJ1-1; D is perhaps TRBD1 (5 bases). Germline V gene sequence: CDR1 MNHEY, CDR2 SVGAGI. This CDR3 has 14 amino acids. With 0 bases removed from V and 1 base from J, the gap between germline ends came to 6 bases. CDR3 amino acids: CASSYSGANTEAFF. CDR3 DNA: TGTGCCAGCAGTTACTCAGGGGCGAACACTGAAGCTTTCTTT.

This chain links TRBV24-1 with TRBJ2-3; 10 positions agree with TRBD2. The CDR3 totals 16 residues. V was pared by 4 bases and J by 3 bases, with 6 bases of the junction left unmatched. Per the germline V gene, CDR1 is KGHDR and CDR2 is SFDVKD. The CDR3 is CATSDASGGRTDTQYF. CDR3 nucleotides: TGTGCCACCAGTGACGCTAGCGGGGGCAGAACAGATACGCAGTATTTT.

The chain combines TRBV3-1 (or the pseudogene TRBV3-2) with TRBJ1-2; tentatively, D is TRBD1 (6 bases). The CDR3 contains 18 residues. Germline lookup yields CDR1 LGHDT and CDR2 YNNKEL (reference sequence). Trimming left V 3 bases short and J 1 base short, with 21 bases between. This chain's CDR3 is CASSQTEGMGGGNYGYTF. CDR3 nucleotides: TGTGCCAGCAGCCAGACTGAGGGGATGGGAGGGGGTAACTATGGCTACACCTTC.

CDR3 bases: TGTGCCAGCAGTCGGACTAGCGGGGTAAACACCGGGGAGCTGTTTTTT. Translated, it gives CASSRTSGVNTGELFF. The chain has TRBV28 and TRBJ2-2; 12 bases fit TRBD2. With V trimmed by 5 bases and J by 2 bases, 3 bases remained unmatched. CDR1 MDHEN and CDR2 SYDVKM come from the germline V gene. This CDR3 is built from 16 residues.

The chain links TRBV29-1 to TRBJ2-3; 8 bases map to TRBD2. Germline loops: CDR1 SQVTM, CDR2 ANQGSEA. V dropped 4 bases and J dropped 1; count of bases not matched to a gene: 4. This CDR3 has 14 residues. Written as DNA, the CDR3 is TGCAGCGTTGGAGGTAGCGGGGGCACAGATACGCAGTATTTT. The encoded protein is CSVGGSGGTDTQYF.

The chain is built from TRBV28 and TRBJ1-1; D remains ambiguous. Germline CDR1 is MDHEN and CDR2 is SYDVKM. The CDR3 is made up of 12 amino acids. Trimming cost V 6 bases and J 2 bases, with 7 bases left between them. The CDR3 sequence is CASRQTNTEAFF. The CDR3, as DNA: TGTGCCAGCAGGCAGACAAACACTGAAGCTTTCTTT.

The chain combines TRBV13 with TRBJ2-5, with 12 nucleotides matching TRBD2. The germline V gene encodes CDR1 PRHDT and CDR2 FYEKMQ (reference sequence). This CDR3 is built from 16 residues. V dropped 3 bases and J dropped 2; count of bases not matched to a gene: 4. The CDR3 protein is CASSLRLAGAQETQYF. The CDR3 coding sequence is TGTGCCAGCAGCTTGCGACTAGCGGGGGCACAAGAGACCCAGTACTTC.

The J gene is TRBJ1-2, the V gene TRBV18, with D uncertain. Deletions cut 2 bases from V and 6 bases from J, with 10 bases between. The V gene's germline CDR1 is KGHSH and CDR2 LQKENI. The CDR3 length is 13 residues. DNA for the CDR3: TGTGCCAGCTCACCATTGGACGGGGATGGCTACACCTTC. The encoded protein is CASSPLDGDGYTF. Together with reference TRBV18 and TRBJ1-2, the CDR3 gives the full variable domain: NAGVMQNPRHLVRRRGQEARLRCSPMKGHSHVYWYRQLPEEGLKFMVYLQKENIIDESGMPKERFSAEFPKEGPSILRIQQVVRGDSAAYFCASSPLDGDGYTFGSGTRLTVV.

The genes are TRBV4-1 and TRBJ2-5; D is perhaps TRBD1 (5 bases). V shed 3 bases and J shed 2 bases, with 19 bases lying between them. This CDR3 is built from 17 residues. The germline gives CDR1 MGHRA, CDR2 YSYEKL. CDR3 coding DNA: TGCGCCAGCAGCCAGGTTTTGGACACAGATGGTCAAGAGACCCAGTACTTC. Its translation: CASSQVLDTDGQETQYF.

The V and J genes are TRBV6-1 and TRBJ1-4, with a possible D match to TRBD1 (6 bases). The CDR3 consists of 17 residues. Deletions cut 1 base from V and 0 bases from J, with 12 bases between. Germline lookup yields CDR1 MNHNS and CDR2 SASEGT. The CDR3 spells CASSEGRTAATNEKLFF. The CDR3 DNA sequence: TGTGCCAGCAGTGAAGGGAGGACAGCCGCAACTAATGAAAAACTGTTTTTT.

This clone was detected once. V gene TRBV27 combines with J gene TRBJ1-5; maybe TRBD1 (6 bases). Germline V CDR1 and CDR2: MNHEY, SMNVEV (reference sequence). The V and J ends lost 6 bases and 6 bases respectively, with 15 bases between them. The CDR3 covers 14 residues. The CDR3 DNA follows: TGTGCCAGCAGCCTTCAGGGGAAGGGTCAGCCCCAGCATTTT. Amino acids: CASSLQGKGQPQHF.

The V call is TRBV11-2, the J call TRBJ2-5; possibly TRBD1 for D (6 bases). Germline CDR1 is SGHAT and CDR2 is FQNNGV. V gave up 5 bases and J gave up 4 bases, with 11 bases separating them. This CDR3 has 13 amino acids. CDR3 DNA: TGTGCCAGCAGCCGTGCAGGGGCAGAGACCCAGTACTTC. Residues: CASSRAGAETQYF.

The rearrangement joins TRBV12-3 or TRBV12-4 to TRBJ1-1; D gene uncertain. Trimming left V 4 bases short and J 3 bases short, with 6 bases between. The CDR3 extends over 12 amino acids. The CDR3 nucleotides are TGTGCCAGCAGTTCCTTCGACACTGAAGCTTTCTTT. It specifies CASSSFDTEAFF.

This clone was seen at least ten times. The rearrangement uses TRBV2 and TRBJ1-2; D perhaps matches TRBD1 (6 bases). V lost 8 bases, J lost 8 bases, and 18 bases lay in between. Germline assignment: CDR1 SNHLY and CDR2 FYNNEI. The CDR3 is 13 residues long. CDR3 loop: CASDSDGGSGYTF. DNA for the CDR3: TGTGCCAGCGATTCCGATGGGGGCTCCGGCTACACCTTC.

The chain has TRBV5-1 and TRBJ2-2; 9 bases line up with TRBD2. The V gene's germline CDR1 is SGHRS and CDR2 YFSETQ. There are 17 residues in the CDR3. V shed 4 bases, J shed 5 bases, and the junction held 12 bases outside the gene matches. The CDR3 sequence: CASSGGLAGETTGELFF. In nucleotides, the CDR3 is TGCGCCAGCAGCGGGGGATTAGCGGGAGAAACGACCGGGGAGCTGTTTTTT.

This chain links TRBV13 with TRBJ2-1, with 15 bases fitting TRBD2. V shed 5 bases and J 4 bases; nucleotides not matched to a gene: 9. This CDR3 has 18 residues. The germline gives CDR1 PRHDT, CDR2 FYEKMQ (reference sequence). This CDR3 is CASSPGTSGGQGYNEQFF. For the CDR3, the DNA is TGTGCCAGCAGCCCCGGGACTAGCGGGGGGCAGGGGTACAATGAGCAGTTCTTC.

The chain uses TRBV19 and TRBJ2-2; 9 bases match TRBD1. With V trimmed by 7 bases and J by 5 bases, 8 bases remained unmatched. The CDR3 is 15 residues long. Germline V gives CDR1 LNHDA, CDR2 SQIVND (reference sequence). The CDR3, as DNA: TGTGCCAGTACCATGGGACAGGGTAGAACCGGGGAGCTGTTTTTT. Its protein is CASTMGQGRTGELFF.

This chain links TRBV6-4 with TRBJ1-1; 7 positions agree with TRBD1. The germline CDR1 and CDR2 sequences are MRHNA and SNTAGT. Unmatched junction bases numbered 1, after V lost 2 bases and J lost 1 base. This CDR3 has 14 amino acids. The CDR3 region is CASSDGTENTEAFF. The CDR3 DNA is TGTGCCAGCAGTGACGGGACAGAGAACACTGAAGCTTTCTTT.

This clone was found once. The chain employs TRBV7-6 and TRBJ2-7; 7 bases are shared with TRBD1. The CDR3 is 15 residues long. After removal of 5 bases from V and 2 bases from J, the junction contained 9 bases not matched to a gene. Per the germline V gene, CDR1 is SGHVS and CDR2 is FNYEAQ. The CDR3 protein is CASSPQTGSTYEQYF. CDR3 coding DNA: TGTGCCAGCAGCCCCCAGACAGGGTCGACCTACGAGCAGTACTTC.

This clone was picked up one time. V usage is TRBV6-2 or TRBV6-3 and J usage is TRBJ2-7, with TRBD1 matching over 9 bases. The CDR3 has 15 residues. With 2 bases clipped from V and 4 bases from J, the junction kept 6 bases outside the gene matches. Germline V lookup: CDR1 MNHEY, CDR2 SVGEGT. The CDR3: CASSYGVGQGYEQYF. CDR3 nucleotide sequence: TGTGCCAGCAGTTACGGAGTCGGACAGGGGTACGAGCAGTACTTC.